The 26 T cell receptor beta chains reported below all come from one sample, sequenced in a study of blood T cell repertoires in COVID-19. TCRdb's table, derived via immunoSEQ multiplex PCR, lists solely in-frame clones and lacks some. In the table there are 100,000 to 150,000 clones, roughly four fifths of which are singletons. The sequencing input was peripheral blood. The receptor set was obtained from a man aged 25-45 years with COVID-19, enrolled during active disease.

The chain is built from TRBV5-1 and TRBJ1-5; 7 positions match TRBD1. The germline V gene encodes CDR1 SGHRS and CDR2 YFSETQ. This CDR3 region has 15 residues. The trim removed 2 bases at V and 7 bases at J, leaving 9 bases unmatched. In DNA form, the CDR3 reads TGCGCCAGCAGCTTAGGGGACAGAGGGGCCCAGCCCCAGCATTTT. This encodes CASSLGDRGAQPQHF.

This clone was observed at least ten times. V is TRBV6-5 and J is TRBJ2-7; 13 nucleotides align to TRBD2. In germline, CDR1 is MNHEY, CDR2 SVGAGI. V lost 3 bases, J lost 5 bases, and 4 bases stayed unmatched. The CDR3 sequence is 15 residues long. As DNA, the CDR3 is TGTGCCAGCAGTTATAAGGGACTAGCGGGACACGAGCAGTACTTC. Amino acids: CASSYKGLAGHEQYF.

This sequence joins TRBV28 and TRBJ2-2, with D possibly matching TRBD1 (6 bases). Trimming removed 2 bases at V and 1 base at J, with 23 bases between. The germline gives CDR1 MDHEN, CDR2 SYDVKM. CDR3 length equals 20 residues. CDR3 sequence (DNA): TGTGCCAGCAGTTTAAGTTATGAAAATACAGGGCTCGGGAACACCGGGGAGCTGTTTTTT. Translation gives CASSLSYENTGLGNTGELFF.

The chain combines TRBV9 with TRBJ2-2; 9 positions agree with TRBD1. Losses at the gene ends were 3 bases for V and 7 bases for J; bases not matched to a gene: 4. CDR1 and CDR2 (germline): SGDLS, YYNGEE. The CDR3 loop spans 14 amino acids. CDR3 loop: CASSADRGRGELFF. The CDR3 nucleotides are TGTGCCAGCAGCGCGGACAGGGGACGCGGGGAGCTGTTTTTT.

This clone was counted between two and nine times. The CDR3 DNA reads as TGTGCCAGCAGCTTAGATAGGCCCCTAACAGGGACCGGGGACACCGGGGAGCTGTTTTTT. This codes for CASSLDRPLTGTGDTGELFF. The rearrangement uses TRBV11-2 and TRBJ2-2; possibly TRBD1 for D (6 bases). Trimming stripped 0 bases from V and 3 bases from J, with 23 bases between. Germline-derived CDR1 and CDR2 are SGHAT and FQNNGV. The CDR3 contains 20 residues.

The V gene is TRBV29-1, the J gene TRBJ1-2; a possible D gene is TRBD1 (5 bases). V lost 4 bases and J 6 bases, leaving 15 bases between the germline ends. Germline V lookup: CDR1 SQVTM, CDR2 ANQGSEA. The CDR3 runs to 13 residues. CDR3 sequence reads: CSVVAGWFDGYTF. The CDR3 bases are TGCAGCGTTGTGGCAGGGTGGTTCGATGGCTACACCTTC.

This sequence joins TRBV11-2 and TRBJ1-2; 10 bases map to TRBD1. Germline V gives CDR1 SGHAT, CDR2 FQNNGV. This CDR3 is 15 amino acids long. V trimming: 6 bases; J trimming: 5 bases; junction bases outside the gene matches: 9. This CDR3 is CASSRTGGSWYGYTF. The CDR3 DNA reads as TGTGCCAGCAGTCGGACAGGGGGAAGTTGGTATGGCTACACCTTC.

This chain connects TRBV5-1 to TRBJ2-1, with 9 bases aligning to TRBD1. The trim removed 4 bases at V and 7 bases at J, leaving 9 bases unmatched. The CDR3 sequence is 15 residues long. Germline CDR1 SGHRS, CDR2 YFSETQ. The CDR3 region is CASSPGQGRLNEQFF. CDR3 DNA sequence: TGCGCCAGCAGCCCGGGACAGGGAAGACTTAATGAGCAGTTCTTC.

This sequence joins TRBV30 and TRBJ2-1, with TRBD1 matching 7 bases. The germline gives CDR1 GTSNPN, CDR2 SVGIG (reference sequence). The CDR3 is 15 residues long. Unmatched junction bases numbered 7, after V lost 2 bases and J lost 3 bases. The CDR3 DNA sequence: TGTGCCTGGAGTTCCGGACAGGTGGACTACAATGAGCAGTTCTTC. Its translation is CAWSSGQVDYNEQFF.

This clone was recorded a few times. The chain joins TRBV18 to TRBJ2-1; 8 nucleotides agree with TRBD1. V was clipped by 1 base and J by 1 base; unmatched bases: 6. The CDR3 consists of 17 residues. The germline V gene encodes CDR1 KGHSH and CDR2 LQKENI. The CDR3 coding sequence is TGTGCCAGCTCACCACGTCCGACAGGGGAGTCCTACAATGAGCAGTTCTTC. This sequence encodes CASSPRPTGESYNEQFF.

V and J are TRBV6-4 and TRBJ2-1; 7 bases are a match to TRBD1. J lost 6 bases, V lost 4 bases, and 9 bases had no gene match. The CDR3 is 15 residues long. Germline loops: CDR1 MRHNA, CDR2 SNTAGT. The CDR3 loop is CASSVEYDRANEQFF. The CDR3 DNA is TGTGCCAGCAGTGTCGAATACGACAGGGCCAATGAGCAGTTCTTC.

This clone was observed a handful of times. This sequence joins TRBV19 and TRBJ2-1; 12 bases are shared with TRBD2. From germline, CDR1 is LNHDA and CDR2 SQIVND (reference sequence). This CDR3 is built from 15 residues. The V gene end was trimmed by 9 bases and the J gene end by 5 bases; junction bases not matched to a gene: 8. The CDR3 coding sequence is TGTGCCAGCCAGACTAGCGGGGGCGCTAACAATGAGCAGTTCTTC. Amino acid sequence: CASQTSGGANNEQFF. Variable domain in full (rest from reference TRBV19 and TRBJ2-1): DGGITQSPKYLFRKEGQNVTLSCEQNLNHDAMYWYRQDPGQGLRLIYYSQIVNDFQKGDIAEGYSVSREKKESFPLTVTSAQKNPTAFYLCASQTSGGANNEQFFGPGTRLTVL.

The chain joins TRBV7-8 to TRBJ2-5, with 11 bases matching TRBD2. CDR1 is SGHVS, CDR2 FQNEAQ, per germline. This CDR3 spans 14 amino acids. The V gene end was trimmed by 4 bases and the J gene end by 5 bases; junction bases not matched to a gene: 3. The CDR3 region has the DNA TGTGCCAGCAGCTCACTAGCGGGAGTTGAGACCCAGTACTTC. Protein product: CASSSLAGVETQYF.

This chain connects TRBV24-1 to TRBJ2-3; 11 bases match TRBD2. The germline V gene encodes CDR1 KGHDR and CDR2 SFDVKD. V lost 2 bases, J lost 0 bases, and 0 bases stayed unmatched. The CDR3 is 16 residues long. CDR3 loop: CATSDSSGRSTDTQYF. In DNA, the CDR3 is TGTGCCACCAGTGATTCTAGCGGGAGGAGCACAGATACGCAGTATTTT.

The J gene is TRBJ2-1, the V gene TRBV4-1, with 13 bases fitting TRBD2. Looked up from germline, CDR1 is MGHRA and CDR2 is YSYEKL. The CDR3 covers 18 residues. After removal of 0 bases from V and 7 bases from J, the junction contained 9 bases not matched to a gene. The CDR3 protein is CASSQDKSLAGGENEQFF. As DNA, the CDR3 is TGCGCCAGCAGCCAAGACAAGTCACTAGCGGGGGGGGAAAATGAGCAGTTCTTC.

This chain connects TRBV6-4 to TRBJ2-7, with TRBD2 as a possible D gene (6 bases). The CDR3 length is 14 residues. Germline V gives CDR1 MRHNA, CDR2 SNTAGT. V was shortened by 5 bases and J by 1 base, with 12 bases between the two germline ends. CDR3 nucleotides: TGTGCCAGCAGTCACCTGGGACTTTCCTACGAGCAGTACTTC. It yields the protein CASSHLGLSYEQYF.

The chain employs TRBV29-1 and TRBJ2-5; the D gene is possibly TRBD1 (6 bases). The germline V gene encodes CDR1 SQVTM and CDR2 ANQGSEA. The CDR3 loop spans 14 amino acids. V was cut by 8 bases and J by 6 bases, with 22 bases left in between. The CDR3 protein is CSSQSSQGWQTQYF. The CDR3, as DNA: TGCAGCTCCCAGAGCTCACAGGGTTGGCAGACCCAGTACTTC.

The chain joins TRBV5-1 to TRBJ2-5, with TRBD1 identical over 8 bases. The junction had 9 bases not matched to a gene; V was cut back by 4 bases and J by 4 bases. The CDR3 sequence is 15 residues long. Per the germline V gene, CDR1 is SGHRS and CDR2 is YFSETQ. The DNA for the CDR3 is TGCGCCAGCAGCCAAGGACAGGGATCGGGAGAGACCCAGTACTTC. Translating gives CASSQGQGSGETQYF.

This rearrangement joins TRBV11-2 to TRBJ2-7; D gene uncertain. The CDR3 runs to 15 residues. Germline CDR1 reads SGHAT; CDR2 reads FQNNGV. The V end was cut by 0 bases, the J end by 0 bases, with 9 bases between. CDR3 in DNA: TGTGCCAGCAGCTTAGAGGGCAGTAGCTCCTACGAGCAGTACTTC. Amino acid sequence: CASSLEGSSSYEQYF.

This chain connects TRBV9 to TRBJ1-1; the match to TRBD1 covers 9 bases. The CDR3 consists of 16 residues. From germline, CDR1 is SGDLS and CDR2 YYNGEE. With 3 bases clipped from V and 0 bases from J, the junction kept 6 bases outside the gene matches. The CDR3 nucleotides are TGTGCCAGCAGCGAATGGACAGGGGTTCTGAACACTGAAGCTTTCTTT. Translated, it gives CASSEWTGVLNTEAFF.

The CDR3 bases are TGTGCCAGCAGTCAATTCGGGACAGGGGGCTACACCTTC. This gives the protein CASSQFGTGGYTF. The chain recombines TRBV5-4 with TRBJ1-2, with 9 positions matching TRBD1. The CDR3 is made up of 13 amino acids. V was pared by 5 bases and J by 8 bases, with 7 bases of the junction left unmatched. Germline V CDR1 and CDR2: SGHNT, YYREEE (reference sequence).

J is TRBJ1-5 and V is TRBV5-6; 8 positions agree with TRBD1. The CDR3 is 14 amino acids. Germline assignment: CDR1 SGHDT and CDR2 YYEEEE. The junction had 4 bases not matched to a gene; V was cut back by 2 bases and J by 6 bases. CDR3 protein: CASSLGDRGQPQHF. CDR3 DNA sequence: TGTGCCAGCAGCTTAGGCGACAGGGGTCAGCCCCAGCATTTT.

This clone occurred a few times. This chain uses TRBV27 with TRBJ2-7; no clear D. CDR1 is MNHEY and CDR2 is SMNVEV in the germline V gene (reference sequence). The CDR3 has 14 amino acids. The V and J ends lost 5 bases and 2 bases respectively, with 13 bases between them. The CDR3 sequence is CASSKSPGPYEQYF. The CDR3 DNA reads TGTGCCAGCAGTAAGTCCCCGGGTCCCTACGAGCAGTACTTC.

The CDR3 reads CASSLTLSSSAGYTF. The CDR3 nucleotides read TGTGCCAGCAGCCTTACGTTGAGCTCGAGTGCTGGCTACACCTTC. V gene TRBV6-5 combines with J gene TRBJ1-2; no definite D call. The V gene's germline CDR1 is MNHEY and CDR2 SVGAGI. Trimming cost V 6 bases and J 7 bases, with 21 bases left between them. This CDR3 spans 15 amino acids.

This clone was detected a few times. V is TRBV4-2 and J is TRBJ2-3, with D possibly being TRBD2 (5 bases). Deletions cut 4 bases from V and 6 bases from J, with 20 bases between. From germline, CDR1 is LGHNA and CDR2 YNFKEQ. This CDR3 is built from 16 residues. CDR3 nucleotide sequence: TGTGCCAGCAGCCCCGCCCGGGGAGCTTTTTGGGATACGCAGTATTTT. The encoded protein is CASSPARGAFWDTQYF.

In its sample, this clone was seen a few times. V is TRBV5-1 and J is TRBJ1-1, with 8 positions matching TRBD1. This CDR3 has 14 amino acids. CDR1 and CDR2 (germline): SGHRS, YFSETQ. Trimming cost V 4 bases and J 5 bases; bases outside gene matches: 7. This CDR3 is CASSRGQGGTEAFF. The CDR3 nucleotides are TGCGCCAGCAGCCGCGGACAGGGAGGAACTGAAGCTTTCTTT.